Sequencing of this TCR beta chain was carried out in a study of beta chain features in type 1 diabetes. Points from the study as a whole: The naive, central memory and Treg TCRB repertoires of patients appeared to be more similar to one another than those of healthy donors.

About this clone itself: No antigen is known for it.

The CDR3 loop spans 15 amino acids. From germline, CDR1 is SGHTA and CDR2 FQGNSA. Trimming left V 5 bases short and J 10 bases short, with 23 bases between. Expressed TCRB transcripts were sequenced, since all the RNA that had been isolated was reverse transcribed. Assay used: immunoSEQ multiplex PCR; TCRdb lists only in-frame clones, some missing. The table shows 970,000 or so clones, with 15% to 20% occurring only once. By way of CD45RO/CCR7/CD25/CD127/CD95/CD27, the CD4+ regulatory, stem cell-like memory, central memory and naive cells were sorted. The J gene is TRBJ1-1, the V gene TRBV7-2, with a tentative D call TRBD1 (6 bases). The TCR was taken from a woman aged 18-29 years in good health. Sample: naive CD4+ T cells from blood. Here the CDR3 DNA reads TGTGCCAGCAGCCGAGAAGTGACGAACAGGGTAGGAGCTTTCTTT. Its protein is CASSREVTNRVGAFF.